The T cell receptor beta chain under discussion was sequenced for a study of blood T cell repertoires in COVID-19. Study context: The analysed material was cDNA or gDNA that came from T cells, B-cell-depleted T cells, or PBMCs.

The table lists this clone with a few counts. Sequenced by immunoSEQ multiplex PCR; TCRdb stores in-frame clones only, minus some. The table shows hundreds of thousands of clones, with approximately 90% occurring only once. Those enrolled in Seattle joined during active infection and were followed longitudinally afterward. Material: peripheral blood. This TCR was recovered from a woman in her 50s with COVID-19, enrolled during active disease.

The CDR3 nucleotides read TGTGCCAGCAGCTTAAGGAACAGTAACATGGACGAGCAGTACTTC. This codes for CASSLRNSNMDEQYF. The V gene is TRBV7-6, the J gene TRBJ2-7; D not resolved. V shed 2 bases and J shed 5 bases, with 16 bases lying between them. Germline V CDR1 and CDR2: SGHVS, FNYEAQ. The CDR3 is 15 amino acids.